This T cell receptor beta chain was sequenced in a study of blood T cell repertoires in COVID-19. Study summary: Material from acute and convalescent COVID-19 was sourced from the United States, Italy and Spain.

In the original analysis: Amplification of reference gene primers provided the estimated nucleated cell counts. The repertoire was sequenced with immunoSEQ multiplex PCR; TCRdb's copy has only in-frame clones and lacks some. The V and J calls and clone size were taken over from that table, and D and trimming were inferred from the DNA. This sample has under 200,000 clones; 80% to 90% occur once, and the top ten carry 7.5% to 9.5%. This TCR came from a man between 40 and 49 years old who had recovered from COVID-19. Sequencing was carried out using peripheral blood.

CDR3 region: CSVEPFTKISYNEQFF. The CDR3 coding sequence is TGCAGCGTTGAGCCCTTTACTAAGATCTCCTACAATGAGCAGTTCTTC. V is TRBV29-1 and J is TRBJ2-1; D is undetermined. The V gene lost 3 bases and the J gene lost 0 bases, with 15 bases spanning the gap. This CDR3 region has 16 residues. The germline CDR1 and CDR2 sequences are SQVTM and ANQGSEA.